The 31 T cell receptor beta chains below all came from one sample that was sequenced in a study of identical twins. TCRdb re-called the 5' RACE reads with MiXCR, one entry per CDR3 protein. The data contain around 370,000 distinct CDR3 sequences, around 9% of them singletons. The specimen was naive T cells sorted from blood. All receptors derive from a woman between 45 and 60 years old in good health.

This clonotype was recorded a few times. The chain links TRBV5-5 to TRBJ1-5; TRBD1 aligns across 8 bases. The CDR3 has 16 amino acids. V shed 5 bases and J 2 bases; nucleotides not matched to a gene: 9. Germline V CDR1 and CDR2: SGHKS, YYEKEE (reference sequence). In nucleotides, the CDR3 is TGTGCCAGCAGGAAGGGACAGGCTTATGGCAATCAGCCCCAGCATTTT. Translating gives CASRKGQAYGNQPQHF. The whole variable domain, remainder taken from reference TRBV5-5 and TRBJ1-5, is DAGVTQSPTHLIKTRGQQVTLRCSPISGHKSVSWYQQVLGQGPQFIFQYYEKEERGRGNFPDRFSARQFPNYSSELNVNALLLGDSALYLCASRKGQAYGNQPQHFGDGTRLSIL.

The rearrangement uses TRBV7-9 and TRBJ2-3, with D possibly being TRBD1 (5 bases). Germline-derived CDR1 and CDR2 are SEHNR and FQNEAQ (reference sequence). The CDR3 covers 16 residues. V shed 4 bases and J shed 2 bases, with 16 bases lying between them. CDR3 sequence reads: CASSSLTVFPTDTQYF. In DNA, the CDR3 is TGTGCCAGCAGCTCCCTGACAGTCTTTCCCACAGATACGCAGTATTTT.

V is TRBV7-2 and J is TRBJ2-7; D uncertain. This CDR3 spans 16 amino acids. Germline CDR1 and CDR2: SGHTA and FQGNSA. Trimming took 2 bases from V and 2 from J, leaving 16 bases between them. CDR3 sequence reads: CASSLRAGARTYEQYV. The DNA for the CDR3 is TGTGCCAGCAGCTTAAGGGCCGGCGCTCGAACCTACGAGCAGTACGTC.

This clonotype was found a few times. The chain couples TRBV4-1 to TRBJ1-2; D may be TRBD1 (5 bases). CDR3 size: 11 residues. Germline-derived CDR1 and CDR2 are MGHRA and YSYEKL. V dropped 6 bases and J dropped 8 bases, with 10 bases sitting between them. DNA for the CDR3: TGCGCCAGCAGGCAGGGCTCGGGCTACACCTTC. Its translation: CASRQGSGYTF.

The chain is built from TRBV18 and TRBJ2-3, with 7 positions matching TRBD2. The CDR3 length is 15 residues. CDR1 KGHSH and CDR2 LQKENI come from the germline V gene. Trimming took 0 bases from V and 2 from J; bases not matched to a gene: 2. CDR3 in amino acids: CASSPPSGYTDTQYF. The DNA of the CDR3 is TGTGCCAGCTCACCACCTAGCGGGTACACAGATACGCAGTATTTT.

This clonotype was detected a few times. This sequence joins TRBV14 and TRBJ2-1; D is possibly TRBD1 or TRBD2 (5 bases each). V was shortened by 6 bases and J by 0 bases, with 12 bases between the two germline ends. Germline CDR1 SGHDN, CDR2 FVKESK. There are 15 residues in the CDR3. This chain's CDR3 is CASRGDASSYNEQFF. In DNA, the CDR3 is TGTGCCAGCAGGGGGGACGCAAGCTCCTACAATGAGCAGTTCTTC.

The rearrangement links TRBV28 to TRBJ2-1; TRBD2 matches 9 bases. This CDR3 has 16 amino acids. Germline values: CDR1 MDHEN, CDR2 SYDVKM. V trimming: 4 bases; J trimming: 6 bases; junction bases outside the gene matches: 10. CDR3 amino acids: CASSSPAGGGLNEQFF. The CDR3 bases are TGTGCCAGCAGTTCCCCAGCGGGAGGAGGCCTCAATGAGCAGTTCTTC.

This clonotype was picked up a small number of times. V and J are TRBV12-3 or TRBV12-4 and TRBJ1-1, with 8 nucleotides matching TRBD1. This CDR3 is built from 14 residues. The ends lost 5 bases at V and 6 bases at J; junction bases unmatched: 8. This chain's CDR3 is CASSPGGGNAEAFF. CDR3 bases: TGTGCCAGCAGTCCAGGGGGCGGAAACGCTGAAGCTTTCTTT.

Only a few counts were recorded for this clonotype. The V call is TRBV24-1, the J call TRBJ2-2; possible D gene TRBD2, 5 bases. This CDR3 is 16 amino acids long. Trimming pared 1 base from V and 4 bases from J, leaving 12 bases between. CDR1 and CDR2 from the germline V gene are KGHDR and SFDVKD. The CDR3 nucleotides are TGTGCCACCAGTGATTTCTCTCTAGCAAGCACCGGGGAGCTGTTTTTT. Its protein product is CATSDFSLASTGELFF.

J is TRBJ2-5 and V is TRBV5-6; TRBD1 or TRBD2 may be the D gene (5 bases each). The CDR3 has 15 residues. The germline CDR1 and CDR2 sequences are SGHDT and YYEEEE. V was trimmed by 4 bases and J by 7 bases, leaving 20 bases between them. CDR3: CASSQLRDGHATQYF. CDR3 in DNA: TGTGCCAGCAGCCAACTCCGGGACGGTCATGCGACCCAGTACTTC.

This clonotype has ten or more counts. This chain connects TRBV4-1 to TRBJ2-7; D not resolved. The CDR3 is made up of 14 amino acids. The V end lost 0 bases, the J end lost 12 bases, and 18 bases lay between the germline ends. CDR1 MGHRA and CDR2 YSYEKL come from the germline V gene. For the CDR3, the DNA is TGCGCCAGCAGCCAAGACGCGGAGTATGTAAGACGGTACTTC. This translates into CASSQDAEYVRRYF.

This clonotype was counted between two and nine times. The chain couples TRBV19 to TRBJ1-1; no reliable D call. Germline V lookup: CDR1 LNHDA, CDR2 SQIVND (reference sequence). V lost 3 bases and J lost 0, with 11 bases in between. The CDR3 contains 15 residues. CDR3 coding DNA: TGTGCCAGTAGTATTGTGCCAGGCTTGAACACTGAAGCTTTCTTT. Translated, it gives CASSIVPGLNTEAFF. The full variable domain, its missing parts supplied by reference TRBV19 and TRBJ1-1, is DGGITQSPKYLFRKEGQNVTLSCEQNLNHDAMYWYRQDPGQGLRLIYYSQIVNDFQKGDIAEGYSVSREKKESFPLTVTSAQKNPTAFYLCASSIVPGLNTEAFFGQGTRLTVV.

In this sample, this clonotype turned up a few times. The J gene is TRBJ2-3, the V gene TRBV12-3 or TRBV12-4, with no clear D. This CDR3 spans 14 amino acids. Trimming shortened V by 6 bases and J by 5 bases, and 15 bases separated the two germline ends. The CDR3 loop reads CASSNVGLKDTQYF. CDR3 sequence (DNA): TGTGCCAGCAGCAACGTCGGTTTGAAAGATACGCAGTATTTT.

In its sample, this clonotype was seen a few times. The chain recombines TRBV12-3 or TRBV12-4 with TRBJ1-6; no clear D gene. The CDR3 extends over 15 amino acids. V was clipped by 4 bases and J by 7 bases, with 14 bases between them. CDR3 bases: TGTGCCAGCAGTTCCTTCCGGGATAAGAATTCACCCCTCCACTTT. This sequence encodes CASSSFRDKNSPLHF.

At least ten counts were recorded for this clonotype. The rearrangement links TRBV6-4 to TRBJ2-3; TRBD2 matches 8 bases. The CDR3 is made up of 15 amino acids. Germline V gene sequence: CDR1 MRHNA, CDR2 SNTAGT. V shed 2 bases and J 1 base; nucleotides not matched to a gene: 2. CDR3 sequence: CASSDSSGGTDTQYF. CDR3 bases: TGTGCCAGCAGTGACAGTAGCGGGGGCACAGATACGCAGTATTTT.

This clonotype was observed a handful of times. The genes are TRBV7-9 and TRBJ2-2, with 11 bases lining up with TRBD2. CDR1 is SEHNR, CDR2 FQNEAQ, per germline (reference sequence). CDR3 length: 15 residues. V gave up 6 bases and J gave up 3 bases; unmatched junction bases: 3. CDR3 sequence: CASRLLAGDTGELFF. CDR3 sequence (DNA): TGTGCCAGCAGGTTACTAGCGGGAGACACCGGGGAGCTGTTTTTT.

The sample holds many counts of this clonotype. This chain uses TRBV29-1 with TRBJ1-1; D is perhaps TRBD1 (5 bases). The CDR3 extends over 9 amino acids. Trimming cost V 5 bases and J 10 bases, with 8 bases left between them. Germline V gene data show CDR1 as SQVTM and CDR2 as ANQGSEA. This CDR3 is CSVSGRAFF. The DNA for the CDR3 is TGCAGCGTTTCAGGGAGAGCTTTCTTT.

This clonotype was picked up many times. The CDR3 loop is CASSFLGAPNTGELFF. The CDR3 DNA is TGTGCCAGCAGTTTCCTGGGCGCACCGAACACCGGGGAGCTGTTTTTT. The V gene is TRBV6-6, the J gene TRBJ2-2; D is ambiguous. Germline assignment: CDR1 MNHNY and CDR2 SVGAGI (reference sequence). The CDR3 has 16 residues. Trimming took 4 bases from V and 0 from J, leaving 12 bases between them.

The rearrangement joins TRBV5-1 to TRBJ2-3; D is undetermined. Germline values: CDR1 SGHRS, CDR2 YFSETQ. V was shortened by 0 bases and J by 1 base, with 15 bases between the two germline ends. The length of the CDR3 is 17 residues. The CDR3 coding sequence is TGCGCCAGCAGCTTGGTACAGACGGGCAAGGGCACAGATACGCAGTATTTT. Translation gives CASSLVQTGKGTDTQYF.

This clonotype was seen repeatedly, ten times or more. This chain joins TRBV5-1 and TRBJ1-2; D gene ambiguous. The germline V gene has CDR1 SGHRS and CDR2 YFSETQ. This CDR3 has 15 residues. The V and J ends lost 0 bases and 0 bases respectively, with 9 bases between them. This CDR3 reads CASSLDGQPNYGYTF. The CDR3 coding sequence is TGCGCCAGCAGCTTGGACGGGCAGCCTAACTATGGCTACACCTTC.

The chain couples TRBV7-3 to TRBJ2-1; D unresolved. Between the trimmed V and J ends, which lost 4 bases and 6 bases, there was a span of 16 bases. Germline loops: CDR1 SGHTA, CDR2 FQGTGA. The CDR3 is 15 residues long. For the CDR3, the DNA is TGTGCCAGCAGCTCCCCAGCTCTAGTCGGCAATGAGCAGTTCTTC. As protein: CASSSPALVGNEQFF.

This clonotype was seen only a few times. This sequence joins TRBV24-1 and TRBJ2-7, with 9 bases identical to TRBD1. Germline assignment: CDR1 KGHDR and CDR2 SFDVKD. V dropped 5 bases and J dropped 1; count of bases not matched to a gene: 8. The CDR3 runs 16 residues. CDR3 in DNA: TGTGCCACCAGTGCCCTTTCCGGGACAGGGTCCTACGAGCAGTACTTC. This sequence encodes CATSALSGTGSYEQYF.

This clonotype turned up a few times. The chain employs TRBV7-9 and TRBJ2-1, with no clear D. The V gene's germline CDR1 is SEHNR and CDR2 FQNEAQ (reference sequence). V was shortened by 6 bases and J by 2 bases, with 17 bases between the two germline ends. The CDR3 length is 16 residues. The DNA of the CDR3 is TGTGCCAGCAGTCCCGCCGGGCCCTCCCCCTACAATGAGCAGTTCTTC. Its protein is CASSPAGPSPYNEQFF.

This clonotype has more than one count but fewer than ten. V usage is TRBV11-2 and J usage is TRBJ2-1; 10 bases agree with TRBD2. The germline V gene encodes CDR1 SGHAT and CDR2 FQNNGV. The CDR3 loop spans 12 amino acids. CDR3 protein: CGSSGSYFEQFF. CDR3 sequence (DNA): TGTGGATCTAGCGGGAGTTATTTTGAGCAGTTCTTC.

The chain uses TRBV7-8 and TRBJ2-1; D is possibly TRBD2 (5 bases). V lost 5 bases and J 4 bases, leaving 9 bases between the germline ends. The CDR3 spans 13 residues. Germline V lookup: CDR1 SGHVS, CDR2 FQNEAQ. CDR3 protein: CASSGTSYNEQFF. The CDR3 region has the DNA TGTGCCAGCAGCGGTACTAGTTACAATGAGCAGTTCTTC.

V and J are TRBV7-9 and TRBJ1-4; the D gene is possibly TRBD1 (5 bases). The length of the CDR3 is 14 residues. Trimming removed 6 bases at V and 7 bases at J, with 15 bases between. Per the germline V gene, CDR1 is SEHNR and CDR2 is FQNEAQ (reference sequence). For the CDR3, the DNA is TGTGCCAGCAGGGGAAGCCAGGGACGTGAAAAACTGTTTTTT. This codes for CASRGSQGREKLFF. Looking up the rest from reference TRBV7-9 and TRBJ1-4 gives the full variable domain: DTGVSQNPRHKITKRGQNVTFRCDPISEHNRLYWYRQTLGQGPEFLTYFQNEAQLEKSRLLSDRFSAERPKGSFSTLEIQRTEQGDSAMYLCASRGSQGREKLFFGSGTQLSVL.

The chain is built from TRBV6-5 and TRBJ2-7; the match to TRBD1 covers 10 bases. CDR1 is MNHEY, CDR2 SVGAGI, per germline. The V segment lost 4 bases and the J segment 5 bases; nucleotides outside the gene matches: 5. The CDR3 is 14 residues long. CDR3 residues: CASSSTGGTNEQYV. The DNA for the CDR3 is TGTGCCAGCAGTTCGACAGGGGGCACAAACGAGCAGTACGTC.

V and J are TRBV12-3 or TRBV12-4 and TRBJ1-4; D gene ambiguous. The V and J ends lost 0 bases and 3 bases respectively, with 11 bases between them. The CDR3 has 16 residues. The CDR3 here is CASSLAMAAANEKLFF. As DNA, the CDR3 is TGTGCCAGCAGTTTAGCCATGGCAGCTGCTAATGAAAAACTGTTTTTT.

The chain couples TRBV6-2 or TRBV6-3 to TRBJ2-3; 7 nucleotides line up with TRBD1. J was trimmed by 6 bases and V by 6 bases; bases with no gene match: 6. Germline-derived CDR1 and CDR2 are MNHEY and SVGEGT. The CDR3 consists of 13 residues. For the CDR3, the DNA is TGTGCCAGCAGGCAAGACAGGGTTGATACGCAGTATTTT. This sequence encodes CASRQDRVDTQYF.

In this sample, this clonotype turned up many times. The V gene is TRBV27, the J gene TRBJ2-3; 10 nucleotides match TRBD2. Germline V gene sequence: CDR1 MNHEY, CDR2 SMNVEV (reference sequence). V trimming: 0 bases; J trimming: 0 bases; junction bases outside the gene matches: 3. The CDR3 runs to 17 residues. The CDR3 is CASSLSLAGFSTDTQYF. DNA of the CDR3: TGTGCCAGCAGTTTATCACTAGCGGGATTTAGCACAGATACGCAGTATTTT.

This clonotype was seen only a few times. V is TRBV5-5 and J is TRBJ2-2; TRBD1 might be the D (5 bases). This CDR3 is built from 15 residues. V lost 0 bases, J lost 1 base, and 7 bases lay in between. CDR1 is SGHKS and CDR2 is YYEKEE in the germline V gene (reference sequence). CDR3 in DNA: TGTGCCAGCAGCTTGGTACAGGAGAACACCGGGGAGCTGTTTTTT. It codes for CASSLVQENTGELFF.